Following are 28 T cell receptor beta chains from one sample sequenced in a study of control samples from healthy donors and cancer patients. Some clones are missing from TCRdb's copy, which holds only in-frame ones; the method was immunoSEQ multiplex PCR. The data show 150,000 to 200,000 clones, approximately 94% seen once. The sample comprised blood. These receptors originate from a woman between 40 and 55 years old in good health.

J is TRBJ2-2 and V is TRBV7-7, with 7 bases matching TRBD1. The CDR3 is 14 amino acids. With 6 bases clipped from V and 5 bases from J, the junction kept 6 bases outside the gene matches. CDR1 SSHAT and CDR2 FNYEAQ come from the germline V gene (reference sequence). For the CDR3, the DNA is TGTGCCAGCAGTTCGGACAGGCTAACCGGGGAGCTGTTTTTT. Translated, it gives CASSSDRLTGELFF.

The chain joins TRBV5-1 to TRBJ2-1, with 9 bases fitting TRBD2. The CDR3 covers 16 residues. J lost 6 bases, V lost 3 bases, and 10 bases had no gene match. The germline V gene encodes CDR1 SGHRS and CDR2 YFSETQ. CDR3 sequence (DNA): TGCGCCAGCAGCTCTTACGGGACTAGCATTTCCAATGAGCAGTTCTTC. This gives the protein CASSSYGTSISNEQFF.

CDR3 sequence: CASSYSPGGRNEQFF. The CDR3 DNA follows: TGTGCCAGCAGTTACAGTCCGGGGGGTCGAAATGAGCAGTTCTTC. The V call is TRBV6-5, the J call TRBJ2-1; 7 bases agree with TRBD2. CDR1 is MNHEY, CDR2 SVGAGI, per germline. This CDR3 region has 15 residues. J gave up 7 bases and V 2 bases, and 8 bases lay outside the gene matches.

CDR3 amino acids: CASMTDRVNTEAFF. The CDR3 DNA reads as TGCGCCAGCATGACCGACAGGGTGAACACTGAAGCTTTCTTT. The rearrangement joins TRBV10-2 to TRBJ1-1, with 7 bases that match TRBD1. The V gene end was trimmed by 7 bases and the J gene end by 0 bases; junction bases not matched to a gene: 5. The CDR3 extends over 14 amino acids. CDR1 and CDR2 from the germline V gene are WSHSY and SAAADI.

The CDR3 here is CASSYSANYGYTF. The CDR3 DNA reads as TGTGCCAGCAGTTACTCAGCTAACTATGGCTACACCTTC. The chain employs TRBV6-5 and TRBJ1-2; no definite D call. The CDR3 consists of 13 residues. Trimming took off 0 bases at V and 0 bases at J, with 2 bases between the two ends. From germline, CDR1 is MNHEY and CDR2 SVGAGI.

This sequence joins TRBV5-5 and TRBJ1-6; D unresolved. This CDR3 has 13 residues. The germline gives CDR1 SGHKS, CDR2 YYEKEE (reference sequence). The V end was cut by 6 bases, the J end by 7 bases, with 11 bases between. The CDR3 bases are TGTGCCAGCAATCAAGGTACAAATTCACCCCTCCACTTT. Translation gives CASNQGTNSPLHF.

V and J are TRBV7-2 and TRBJ2-7; 10 nucleotides align to TRBD1. This CDR3 comprises 14 residues. The germline gives CDR1 SGHTA, CDR2 FQGNSA. V lost 5 bases and J lost 4; bases outside the gene matches: 5. CDR3: CASSPDRGVYEQYF. CDR3 DNA sequence: TGTGCCAGCAGCCCGGACAGGGGGGTATACGAGCAGTACTTC. Combining the CDR3 with reference TRBV7-2 and TRBJ2-7 gives the whole variable domain GAGVSQSPSNKVTEKGKDVELRCDPISGHTALYWYRQSLGQGLEFLIYFQGNSAPDKSGLPSDRFSAERTGGSVSTLTIQRTQQEDSAVYLCASSPDRGVYEQYFGPGTRLTVT.

Written as DNA, the CDR3 is TGTGCCAGCGCCCGGGGGGGGGCCCGAGAGACCCAGTACTTC. As protein: CASARGGARETQYF. V and J are TRBV5-6 and TRBJ2-5; TRBD2 aligns across 8 bases. Looked up from germline, CDR1 is SGHDT and CDR2 is YYEEEE. This CDR3 region has 14 residues. Losses at the gene ends were 7 bases for V and 4 bases for J; bases not matched to a gene: 9.

CDR3 DNA sequence: TGCGCCAGCAGCCAAGTCGGACTTTCGACGGTGAACACTGAAGCTTTCTTT. Amino acids: CASSQVGLSTVNTEAFF. The chain couples TRBV4-1 to TRBJ1-1; D ambiguous. CDR1 and CDR2 (germline): MGHRA, YSYEKL. V was cut by 1 base and J by 0 bases, with 15 bases left in between. The CDR3 loop spans 17 amino acids.

This clone was found once. The chain uses TRBV4-2 and TRBJ1-4; D is unclear. Germline V CDR1 and CDR2: LGHNA, YNFKEQ. The CDR3 spans 15 residues. V lost 1 base and J 3 bases, leaving 9 bases between the germline ends. CDR3 region: CASSQARASNEKLFF. In DNA, the CDR3 is TGTGCCAGCAGCCAAGCGCGGGCCTCTAATGAAAAACTGTTTTTT.

In the case of this clone: One junction end does not reproduce the germline sequence, and a read error may be involved. The CDR3 DNA is TGTGCCTGGAGTACGGGGGGCAACCAGCCCCAGCATTTT. It codes for CAWSTGGNQPQHF. V and J are TRBV30 and TRBJ1-5, with a possible D match to TRBD1 (6 bases). This CDR3 comprises 13 residues. The germline V gene has CDR1 GTSNPN and CDR2 SVGIG (reference sequence). The full variable domain, in which reference TRBV30 and TRBJ1-5 provide the parts outside the CDR3, is SQTIHQWPATLVQPVGSPLSLECTVEGTSNPNLYWYRQAAGRGLQLLFYSVGIGQISSEVPQNLSASRPQDRQFILSSKKLLLSDSGFYLCAWSTGGNQPQHFGDGTRLSIL.

The chain combines TRBV7-9 with TRBJ1-1; 9 bases are a match to TRBD1. CDR3 size: 14 residues. Germline V lookup: CDR1 SEHNR, CDR2 FQNEAQ (reference sequence). Trimming removed 3 bases from V and 7 bases from J; junction bases left unmatched: 6. The CDR3 DNA sequence: TGTGCCAGCAGCTTCCTGGGACAGGGAGTTGAAGCTTTCTTT. Its protein product is CASSFLGQGVEAFF.

This clone was counted once. The chain recombines TRBV19 with TRBJ1-2; no definite D call. The CDR3 spans 12 residues. Trimming shortened V by 7 bases and J by 4 bases, and 10 bases separated the two germline ends. Germline loops: CDR1 LNHDA, CDR2 SQIVND (reference sequence). The CDR3 DNA sequence: TGTGCCAGTAACCAGAGAGGCTATGGCTACACCTTC. Translating it yields CASNQRGYGYTF.

The chain employs TRBV10-1 and TRBJ2-7; TRBD2 agrees at 9 bases. The germline CDR1 and CDR2 sequences are WNHNN and SYGVQD (reference sequence). Trimming at V came to 4 bases and at J to 8 bases, leaving 6 bases not matched to a gene. The CDR3 sequence is 13 residues long. The chain's CDR3 is CASSASGVSQQYF. The CDR3, as DNA: TGCGCCAGCAGTGCTAGCGGGGTTAGCCAGCAGTACTTC.

The V call is TRBV7-2, the J call TRBJ1-2, with 10 bases lining up with TRBD1. CDR1 is SGHTA, CDR2 FQGNSA, per germline. With 3 bases clipped from V and 8 bases from J, the junction kept 3 bases outside the gene matches. The length of the CDR3 is 13 residues. CDR3: CASSLDRGRGYTF. The DNA for the CDR3 is TGTGCCAGCAGCTTGGACAGGGGGAGAGGCTACACCTTC.

The rearrangement links TRBV28 to TRBJ2-1, with TRBD2 matching 11 bases. This CDR3 is built from 14 residues. Looked up from germline, CDR1 is MDHEN and CDR2 is SYDVKM. V lost 7 bases, J lost 5 bases, and 4 bases stayed unmatched. CDR3 protein: CASTTSGINNEQFF. CDR3 bases: TGTGCCAGCACGACTAGCGGGATTAACAATGAGCAGTTCTTC.

The V gene is TRBV19, the J gene TRBJ2-2; TRBD1 matches 9 bases. Looked up from germline, CDR1 is LNHDA and CDR2 is SQIVND (reference sequence). Unmatched junction bases numbered 4, after V lost 4 bases and J lost 1 base. This CDR3 is 16 amino acids long. The CDR3 bases are TGTGCCAGTAGTAAGCCGGGACAGGGGAACACCGGGGAGCTGTTTTTT. Its protein product is CASSKPGQGNTGELFF.

The chain joins TRBV2 to TRBJ1-1, with TRBD1 matching over 9 bases. V lost 5 bases, J lost 5 bases, and 9 bases stayed unmatched. The CDR3 is 15 amino acids. Germline V CDR1 and CDR2: SNHLY, FYNNEI. Written as DNA, the CDR3 is TGTGCCAGCAGTCCCCTACAGGGGGCGCGTACTGAAGCTTTCTTT. This gives the protein CASSPLQGARTEAFF. The variable domain in full, with the rest retrieved from reference TRBV2 and TRBJ1-1, is EPEVTQTPSHQVTQMGQEVILRCVPISNHLYFYWYRQILGQKVEFLVSFYNNEISEKSEIFDDQFSVERPDGSNFTLKIRSTKLEDSAMYFCASSPLQGARTEAFFGQGTRLTVV.

The chain is built from TRBV10-1 and TRBJ1-1; TRBD1 aligns across 8 bases. V lost 6 bases, J lost 1 base, and 10 bases stayed unmatched. Germline V gene lookup returns CDR1 WNHNN and CDR2 SYGVQD (reference sequence). The CDR3 contains 16 residues. For the CDR3, the DNA is TGCGCCAGCAGCGCCCCCACCGGGACAGGGAACACTGAAGCTTTCTTT. As protein: CASSAPTGTGNTEAFF.

This chain joins TRBV19 and TRBJ1-4; TRBD1 might be the D (5 bases). Germline V gene data show CDR1 as LNHDA and CDR2 as SQIVND (reference sequence). This CDR3 spans 13 amino acids. Trimming took 7 bases from V and 8 from J, leaving 14 bases between them. The CDR3 DNA reads TGTGCCAGTAACGACAGCGGCGGGGAAAAACTGTTTTTT. This translates into CASNDSGGEKLFF.

In its sample, this clone was seen once. The chain has TRBV9 and TRBJ1-1; possibly TRBD1 for D (5 bases). Germline V gene lookup returns CDR1 SGDLS and CDR2 YYNGEE. Trimming pared 0 bases from V and 5 bases from J, leaving 14 bases between. This CDR3 has 15 residues. CDR3 loop: CASSVVLGVGTEAFF. CDR3 nucleotide sequence: TGTGCCAGCAGCGTAGTTTTAGGGGTTGGTACTGAAGCTTTCTTT.

The chain has TRBV19 and TRBJ2-1; D not certain. The germline V and J ends were trimmed by 4 bases and 10 bases, with 11 bases remaining between them. The CDR3 extends over 12 amino acids. Per germline, CDR1 LNHDA and CDR2 SQIVND (reference sequence). The CDR3 loop reads CASSTMGYEQFF. The CDR3 DNA reads TGTGCCAGTAGTACTATGGGGTACGAGCAGTTCTTC.

V and J are TRBV29-1 and TRBJ1-2, with a weak D call TRBD1 (5 bases). CDR3 length: 12 residues. The germline V gene has CDR1 SQVTM and CDR2 ANQGSEA. Trimming pared 6 bases from V and 5 bases from J, leaving 13 bases between. CDR3 loop: CSVSGTAYGYTF. The CDR3 DNA is TGCAGCGTCTCCGGGACGGCGTATGGCTACACCTTC.

The chain is built from TRBV10-3 and TRBJ1-5; D is possibly TRBD1 (5 bases). CDR3 length: 15 residues. The V gene's germline CDR1 is ENHRY and CDR2 SYGVKD. Trimming stripped 2 bases from V and 1 base from J, with 9 bases between. CDR3 sequence (DNA): TGTGCCATCAGTGAGGCAGGGAGAAGCAATCAGCCCCAGCATTTT. Translation gives CAISEAGRSNQPQHF.

The chain combines TRBV5-1 with TRBJ2-7; TRBD1 matches 7 bases. With V trimmed by 6 bases and J by 1 base, 10 bases remained unmatched. The CDR3 loop spans 15 amino acids. CDR1 and CDR2 from the germline V gene are SGHRS and YFSETQ. The CDR3 region has the DNA TGCGCCAGCAAATATGGGACAGAAGGTTCCTACGAGCAGTACTTC. Translated: CASKYGTEGSYEQYF.

This chain uses TRBV7-9 with TRBJ1-4; D possibly corresponds to TRBD1 (5 bases). The V end lost 3 bases, the J end lost 7 bases, and 6 bases lay between the germline ends. Germline V CDR1 and CDR2: SEHNR, FQNEAQ (reference sequence). The CDR3 loop spans 12 amino acids. The CDR3 DNA is TGTGCCAGCAGCTTCGGGGGTGAAAAACTGTTTTTT. Amino acid sequence: CASSFGGEKLFF.

The chain's CDR3 is CASSPRGRLNTEAFF. Written as DNA, the CDR3 is TGTGCCAGCAGCCCTCGGGGGAGGCTGAACACTGAAGCTTTCTTT. The rearrangement joins TRBV11-2 to TRBJ1-1; possibly TRBD1 for D (5 bases). The CDR3 extends over 15 amino acids. V was trimmed by 5 bases and J by 0 bases, leaving 13 bases between them. The germline gives CDR1 SGHAT, CDR2 FQNNGV.

The chain links TRBV6-2 or TRBV6-3 to TRBJ1-5, with 7 bases lining up with TRBD1. Per germline, CDR1 MNHEY and CDR2 SVGEGT. J gave up 2 bases and V 2 bases, and 6 bases lay outside the gene matches. The length of the CDR3 is 16 residues. CDR3 DNA sequence: TGTGCCAGCAGTTACCCCCAGGGGGATGGCAATCAGCCCCAGCATTTT. Its protein is CASSYPQGDGNQPQHF.